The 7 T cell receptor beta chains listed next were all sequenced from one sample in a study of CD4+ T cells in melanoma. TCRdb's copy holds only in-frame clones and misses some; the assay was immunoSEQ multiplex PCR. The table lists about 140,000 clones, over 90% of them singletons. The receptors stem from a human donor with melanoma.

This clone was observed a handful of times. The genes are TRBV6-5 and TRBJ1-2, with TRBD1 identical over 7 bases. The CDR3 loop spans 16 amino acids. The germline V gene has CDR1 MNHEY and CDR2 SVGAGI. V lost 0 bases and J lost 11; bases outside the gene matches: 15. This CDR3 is CASSYSKEGATYTYTF. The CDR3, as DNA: TGTGCCAGCAGTTACTCGAAAGAGGGGGCCACCTATACATACACCTTC.

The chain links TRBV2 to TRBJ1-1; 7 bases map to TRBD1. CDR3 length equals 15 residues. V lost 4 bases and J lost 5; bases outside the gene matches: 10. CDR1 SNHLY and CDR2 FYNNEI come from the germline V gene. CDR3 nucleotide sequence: TGTGCCAGCAGTGCCCCCCAGGGGGGAAGGACTGAAGCTTTCTTT. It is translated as CASSAPQGGRTEAFF.

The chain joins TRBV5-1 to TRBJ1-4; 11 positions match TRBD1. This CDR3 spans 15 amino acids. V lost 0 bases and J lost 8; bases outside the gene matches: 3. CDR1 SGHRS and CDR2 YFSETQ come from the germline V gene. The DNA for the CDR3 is TGCGCCAGCAGCTTGGCGGGACAGGGGGAGGAAAAACTGTTTTTT. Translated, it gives CASSLAGQGEEKLFF.

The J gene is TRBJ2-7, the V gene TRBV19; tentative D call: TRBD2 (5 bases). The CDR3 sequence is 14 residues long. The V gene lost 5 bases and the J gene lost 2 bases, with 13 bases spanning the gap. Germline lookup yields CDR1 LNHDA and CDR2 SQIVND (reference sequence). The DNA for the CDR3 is TGTGCCAGTAGTCCCCTAGTGCGGGCCTACGAGCAGTACTTC. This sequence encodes CASSPLVRAYEQYF.

The CDR3 DNA is TGTGCCAGCAGCCTTCAGTGGTCGGCGGGGTGGTGCACAGATACGCAGTATTTT. It is translated as CASSLQWSAGWCTDTQYF. The rearrangement links TRBV21-1 to TRBJ2-3; TRBD2, the table's D call, was not compared with the DNA. TRBV21-1 is a listed pseudogene. The CDR3 totals 18 residues.

The CDR3 spells CAWSGGASGSTDTQYF. The DNA for the CDR3 is TGTGCCTGGAGTGGGGGGGCTTCGGGGAGCACAGATACGCAGTATTTT. The rearrangement uses TRBV30 and TRBJ2-3, with D perhaps assigned TRBD1 or TRBD2 (6 bases each). Germline V lookup: CDR1 GTSNPN, CDR2 SVGIG (reference sequence). The CDR3 is 16 residues long. Trimming pared 1 base from V and 0 bases from J, leaving 14 bases between. The full variable domain, completed using reference TRBV30 and TRBJ2-3, is SQTIHQWPATLVQPVGSPLSLECTVEGTSNPNLYWYRQAAGRGLQLLFYSVGIGQISSEVPQNLSASRPQDRQFILSSKKLLLSDSGFYLCAWSGGASGSTDTQYFGPGTRLTVL.

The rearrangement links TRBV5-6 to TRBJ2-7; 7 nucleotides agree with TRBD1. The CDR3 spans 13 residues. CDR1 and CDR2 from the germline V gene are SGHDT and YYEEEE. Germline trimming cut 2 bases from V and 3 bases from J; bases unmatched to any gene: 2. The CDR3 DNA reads TGTGCCAGCAGCTTCGGACAGGTCTACGAGCAGTACTTC. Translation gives CASSFGQVYEQYF.